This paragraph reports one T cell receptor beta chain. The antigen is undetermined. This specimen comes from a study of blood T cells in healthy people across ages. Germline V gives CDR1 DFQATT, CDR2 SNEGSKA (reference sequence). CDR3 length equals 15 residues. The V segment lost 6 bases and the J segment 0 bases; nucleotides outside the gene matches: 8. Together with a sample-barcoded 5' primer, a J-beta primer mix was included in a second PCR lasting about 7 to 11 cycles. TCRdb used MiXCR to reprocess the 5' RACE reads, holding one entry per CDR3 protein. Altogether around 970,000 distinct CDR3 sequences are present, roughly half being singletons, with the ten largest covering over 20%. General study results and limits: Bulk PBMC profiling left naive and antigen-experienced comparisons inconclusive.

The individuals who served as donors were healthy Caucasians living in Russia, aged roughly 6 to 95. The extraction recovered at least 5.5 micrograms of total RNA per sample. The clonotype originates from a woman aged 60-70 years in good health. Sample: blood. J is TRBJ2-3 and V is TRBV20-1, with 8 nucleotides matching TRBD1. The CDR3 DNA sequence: TGCAGTGCCGGTCAGGGGGCTTTTAGCACAGATACGCAGTATTTT. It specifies CSAGQGAFSTDTQYF.